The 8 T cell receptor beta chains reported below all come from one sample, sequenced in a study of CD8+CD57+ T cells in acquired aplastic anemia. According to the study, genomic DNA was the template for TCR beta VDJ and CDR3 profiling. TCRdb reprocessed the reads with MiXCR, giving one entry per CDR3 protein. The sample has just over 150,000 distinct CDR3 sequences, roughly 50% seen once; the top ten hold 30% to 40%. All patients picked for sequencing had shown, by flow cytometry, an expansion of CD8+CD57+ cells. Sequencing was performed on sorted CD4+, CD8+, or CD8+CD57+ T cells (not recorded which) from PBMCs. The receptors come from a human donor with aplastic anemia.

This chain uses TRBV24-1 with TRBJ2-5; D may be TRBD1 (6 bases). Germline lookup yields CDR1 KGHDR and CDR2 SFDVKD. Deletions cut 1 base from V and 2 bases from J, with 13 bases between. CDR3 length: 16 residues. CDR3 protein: CATSDFINQGQETQYF. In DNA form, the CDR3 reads TGTGCCACCAGTGATTTTATTAACCAGGGGCAAGAGACCCAGTACTTC.

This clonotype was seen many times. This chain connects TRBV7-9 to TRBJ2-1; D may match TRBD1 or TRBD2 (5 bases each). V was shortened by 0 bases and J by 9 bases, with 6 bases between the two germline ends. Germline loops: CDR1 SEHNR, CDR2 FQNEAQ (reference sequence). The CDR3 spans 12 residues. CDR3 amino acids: CASSLAGTEQFF. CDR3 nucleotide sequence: TGTGCCAGCAGCTTAGCGGGGACTGAGCAGTTCTTC.

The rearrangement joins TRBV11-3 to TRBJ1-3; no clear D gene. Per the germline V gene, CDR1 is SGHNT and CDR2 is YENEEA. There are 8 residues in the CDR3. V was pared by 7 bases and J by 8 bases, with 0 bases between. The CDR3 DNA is TGTGCCAGCAACACCATATATTTT. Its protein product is CASNTIYF.

CDR3 DNA sequence: TGTGCCAGTAGTACTACAGGGTGGAACGAAAAACTGTTTTTT. Translated, it gives CASSTTGWNEKLFF. The gene calls are TRBV19 and TRBJ1-4, with D maybe TRBD1 (6 bases). Trimming removed 4 bases from V and 8 bases from J, with 14 bases in between. Germline lookup yields CDR1 LNHDA and CDR2 SQIVND (reference sequence). The CDR3 spans 14 residues.

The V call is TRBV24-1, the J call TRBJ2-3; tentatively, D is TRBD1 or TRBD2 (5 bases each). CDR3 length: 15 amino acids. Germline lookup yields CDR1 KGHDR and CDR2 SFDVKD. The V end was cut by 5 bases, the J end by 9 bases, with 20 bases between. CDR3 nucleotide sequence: TGTGCCACCAGTGGGGCGGACTTTGGCACAGGCACGCAGTATTTT. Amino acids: CATSGADFGTGTQYF.

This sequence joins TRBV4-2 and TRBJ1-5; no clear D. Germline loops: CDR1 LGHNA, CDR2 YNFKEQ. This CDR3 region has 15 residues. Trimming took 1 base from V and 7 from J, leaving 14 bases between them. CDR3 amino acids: CASSQAQGFGQPQHF. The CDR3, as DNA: TGTGCCAGCAGCCAAGCCCAAGGTTTCGGCCAGCCCCAGCATTTT.

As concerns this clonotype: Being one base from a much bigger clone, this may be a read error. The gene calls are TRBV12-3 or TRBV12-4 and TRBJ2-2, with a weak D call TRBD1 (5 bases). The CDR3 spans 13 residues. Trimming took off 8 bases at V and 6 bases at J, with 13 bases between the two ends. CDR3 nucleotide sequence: TGTGCCAGCCTGGGGCTAAGTGCCGGGGAGCTGTTTTTT. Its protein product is CASLGLSAGELFF.

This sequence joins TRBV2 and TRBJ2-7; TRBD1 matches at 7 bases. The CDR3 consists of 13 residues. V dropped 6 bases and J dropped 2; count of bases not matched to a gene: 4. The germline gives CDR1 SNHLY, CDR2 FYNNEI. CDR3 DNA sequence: TGTGCCAGCAGGTCGACAGGGCCCTACGAGCAGTACTTC. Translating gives CASRSTGPYEQYF.